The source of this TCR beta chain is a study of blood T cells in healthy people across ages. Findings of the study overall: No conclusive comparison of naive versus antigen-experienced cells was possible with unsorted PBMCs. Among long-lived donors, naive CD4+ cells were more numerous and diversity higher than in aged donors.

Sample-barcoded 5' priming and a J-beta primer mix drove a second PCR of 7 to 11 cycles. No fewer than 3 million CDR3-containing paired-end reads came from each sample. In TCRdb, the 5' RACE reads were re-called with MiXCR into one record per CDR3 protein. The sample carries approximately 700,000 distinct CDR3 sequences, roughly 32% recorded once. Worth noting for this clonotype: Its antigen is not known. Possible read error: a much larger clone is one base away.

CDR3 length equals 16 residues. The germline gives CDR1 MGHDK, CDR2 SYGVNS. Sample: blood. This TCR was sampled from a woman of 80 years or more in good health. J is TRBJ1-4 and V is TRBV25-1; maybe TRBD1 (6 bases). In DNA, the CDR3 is TGTGCCAGCAGGCAAGGGGGGGGCAGGACTAGTGAAAAACTGTTTTTT. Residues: CASRQGGGRTSEKLFF.